The next 18 T cell receptor beta chains were all read from a single sample in a study of control samples from healthy donors and cancer patients. TCRdb's table, derived via immunoSEQ multiplex PCR, lists solely in-frame clones and lacks some. This sample has about 52,000 clones, with 85% to 95% found just once. The sample taken for sequencing was blood. The receptors were gathered from a man younger than 45 in good health.

This rearrangement joins TRBV27 to TRBJ2-3; TRBD2 matches 13 bases. The CDR3 contains 15 residues. Germline V CDR1 and CDR2: MNHEY, SMNVEV (reference sequence). V shed 6 bases and J 4 bases; nucleotides not matched to a gene: 4. The CDR3 sequence: CASRLAGGVADTQYF. As DNA, the CDR3 is TGTGCCAGCAGACTAGCGGGAGGGGTGGCAGATACGCAGTATTTT.

Notes on this clone: The germline gene is not matched at one end of the junction; a read error may be the cause. The chain joins TRBV28 to TRBJ2-2, with D uncertain. Germline values: CDR1 MDHEN, CDR2 SYDVKM. This CDR3 has 12 amino acids. The CDR3 bases are TGTGTCAGCTCCCGGGACACCGGGGAGCTGTTTTTT. It specifies CVSSRDTGELFF. The full variable domain, completed using reference TRBV28 and TRBJ2-2, is DVKVTQSSRYLVKRTGEKVFLECVQDMDHENMFWYRQDPGLGLRLIYFSYDVKMKEKGDIPEGYSVSREKKERFSLILESASTNQTSMYLCVSSRDTGELFFGEGSRLTVL.

The J gene is TRBJ1-4, the V gene TRBV30; D is possibly TRBD1 (6 bases). Per the germline V gene, CDR1 is GTSNPN and CDR2 is SVGIG (reference sequence). The CDR3 spans 16 residues. V lost 4 bases and J lost 4, with 19 bases in between. CDR3 in amino acids: CAWTGGGLGLNEKLFF. The CDR3, as DNA: TGTGCCTGGACCGGAGGGGGTCTAGGGCTTAATGAAAAACTGTTTTTT.

The rearrangement links TRBV7-8 to TRBJ1-5; TRBD1 might be the D (6 bases). The CDR3 sequence is 15 residues long. Trimming stripped 5 bases from V and 4 bases from J, with 15 bases between. Germline V gives CDR1 SGHVS, CDR2 FQNEAQ. The DNA of the CDR3 is TGTGCCAGCAGCCCAATCACAGGGTTGAATCAGCCCCAGCATTTT. Translation gives CASSPITGLNQPQHF.

J is TRBJ2-7 and V is TRBV27; no reliable D call. V was pared by 3 bases and J by 0 bases, with 9 bases between. The germline V gene has CDR1 MNHEY and CDR2 SMNVEV (reference sequence). The CDR3 extends over 14 amino acids. This chain's CDR3 is CASSFSSGSYEQYF. The CDR3 DNA sequence: TGTGCCAGCAGTTTTTCTTCCGGCTCCTACGAGCAGTACTTC.

This clone was found a few times. The genes are TRBV28 and TRBJ1-1; no clear D gene. The germline CDR1 and CDR2 sequences are MDHEN and SYDVKM. This CDR3 has 15 residues. Trimming cost V 7 bases and J 3 bases, with 18 bases left between them. CDR3 in amino acids: CASTFGPGGDTEAFF. CDR3 DNA: TGTGCCAGCACCTTTGGACCCGGCGGGGACACTGAAGCTTTCTTT.

Written as DNA, the CDR3 is TGTGCCAGCACCTCATCGATGTTAGGGAGAAGCTATGGCTACACCTTC. This encodes CASTSSMLGRSYGYTF. The chain carries TRBV28 and TRBJ1-2; D is uncertain. The V end was cut by 7 bases, the J end by 4 bases, with 22 bases between. Per the germline V gene, CDR1 is MDHEN and CDR2 is SYDVKM. CDR3 length equals 16 residues.

The chain joins TRBV9 to TRBJ2-6, with D hard to call. The CDR3 runs to 18 residues. Trimming left V 3 bases short and J 0 bases short, with 16 bases between. CDR1 is SGDLS, CDR2 YYNGEE, per germline. CDR3 sequence reads: CASSDPLYTISGANVLTF. The CDR3 DNA reads as TGTGCCAGCAGCGACCCCCTATATACAATCTCTGGGGCCAACGTCCTGACTTTC.

This sequence joins TRBV18 and TRBJ2-3; TRBD2 matches at 13 bases. Trimming cost V 3 bases and J 6 bases; bases outside gene matches: 9. The CDR3 is made up of 17 amino acids. CDR1 and CDR2 (germline): KGHSH, LQKENI. This CDR3 reads CASSPQRTSGRSDTQYF. The CDR3 DNA follows: TGTGCCAGCTCACCTCAACGGACTAGCGGGAGATCCGATACGCAGTATTTT.

This sequence joins TRBV12-3 or TRBV12-4 and TRBJ1-2, with 7 bases aligning to TRBD1. V dropped 8 bases and J dropped 3; count of bases not matched to a gene: 3. This CDR3 contains 12 residues. The CDR3 DNA follows: TGTGCCAGCGCAGGGGGTGACTATGGCTACACCTTC. It codes for CASAGGDYGYTF.

The rearrangement links TRBV18 to TRBJ2-5; TRBD2 is a possible D gene (6 bases). Germline V gives CDR1 KGHSH, CDR2 LQKENI. V lost 5 bases and J 4 bases, leaving 17 bases between the germline ends. The CDR3 extends over 15 amino acids. CDR3 residues: CASSGMAGKSETQYF. The CDR3 DNA follows: TGTGCCAGCTCAGGGATGGCGGGAAAATCAGAGACCCAGTACTTC.

The V call is TRBV6-5, the J call TRBJ2-5, with D perhaps TRBD1 (5 bases). V was trimmed by 2 bases and J by 7 bases, leaving 14 bases between them. From germline, CDR1 is MNHEY and CDR2 SVGAGI. The CDR3 runs 14 residues. The CDR3 DNA is TGTGCCAGCAGTTACAGGGGTGCGAAAGGGACCCAGTACTTC. This translates into CASSYRGAKGTQYF.

The V gene is TRBV28, the J gene TRBJ2-3, with 8 bases lining up with TRBD1. The ends lost 4 bases at V and 4 bases at J; junction bases unmatched: 7. CDR3 length equals 15 residues. Germline CDR1 is MDHEN and CDR2 is SYDVKM. DNA for the CDR3: TGTGCCAGCAGTTCTCAGGGGGCTTGGTCAGATACGCAGTATTTT. Amino acid sequence: CASSSQGAWSDTQYF.

The chain recombines TRBV24-1 with TRBJ2-7; D is perhaps TRBD1 (6 bases). Germline V gene sequence: CDR1 KGHDR, CDR2 SFDVKD. Trimming took off 3 bases at V and 4 bases at J, with 9 bases between the two ends. CDR3 size: 13 residues. The CDR3 loop is CATSDLQGYEQYF. CDR3 bases: TGTGCCACCAGTGATCTACAGGGTTACGAGCAGTACTTC.

This sequence joins TRBV7-2 and TRBJ2-5, with D hard to call. Germline assignment: CDR1 SGHTA and CDR2 FQGNSA. The CDR3 is 13 amino acids. With 0 bases removed from V and 5 bases from J, the gap between germline ends came to 7 bases. CDR3 DNA: TGTGCCAGCAGCTTAGCGGATATGGAGACCCAGTACTTC. Its protein is CASSLADMETQYF. The full variable domain, in which reference TRBV7-2 and TRBJ2-5 provide the parts outside the CDR3, is GAGVSQSPSNKVTEKGKDVELRCDPISGHTALYWYRQSLGQGLEFLIYFQGNSAPDKSGLPSDRFSAERTGGSVSTLTIQRTQQEDSAVYLCASSLADMETQYFGPGTRLLVL.

The chain has TRBV13 and TRBJ2-1, with TRBD2 matching over 7 bases. Trimming removed 6 bases from V and 0 bases from J; junction bases left unmatched: 8. The CDR3 is made up of 16 amino acids. Germline V gives CDR1 PRHDT, CDR2 FYEKMQ (reference sequence). The CDR3: CASSPPSGSSYNEQFF. The CDR3 DNA follows: TGTGCCAGCAGTCCCCCTAGCGGATCCTCCTACAATGAGCAGTTCTTC.

The J gene is TRBJ1-2, the V gene TRBV19; D is unclear. Trimming left V 1 base short and J 8 bases short, with 23 bases between. Germline loops: CDR1 LNHDA, CDR2 SQIVND (reference sequence). The CDR3 covers 17 residues. As DNA, the CDR3 is TGTGCCAGTAGTATAGTTCCGGACTACTCCTCCGGTCGGGGCTACACCTTC. Its translation is CASSIVPDYSSGRGYTF. Full variable domain (missing parts from reference TRBV19 and TRBJ1-2): DGGITQSPKYLFRKEGQNVTLSCEQNLNHDAMYWYRQDPGQGLRLIYYSQIVNDFQKGDIAEGYSVSREKKESFPLTVTSAQKNPTAFYLCASSIVPDYSSGRGYTFGSGTRLTVV.

The chain uses TRBV6-4 and TRBJ1-1, with 7 nucleotides matching TRBD1. The V gene end was trimmed by 0 bases and the J gene end by 5 bases; junction bases not matched to a gene: 6. The germline V gene encodes CDR1 MRHNA and CDR2 SNTAGT. The CDR3 runs 15 residues. Here the CDR3 DNA reads TGTGCCAGCAGTGACTCGAGACAGGGAGGTACTGAAGCTTTCTTT. This codes for CASSDSRQGGTEAFF.